The clone carrying this TCR beta chain showed up many times. The entry originates in a study of T-cell reconstitution after alpha-beta-depleted transplantation in children. The library targeted TCRbeta and was prepared with unique molecular identifiers. Each CDR3 protein is one row after TCRdb ran MiXCR on the PCR reads. The sample contains about 72,000 distinct CDR3 sequences, about 7% of which appear only once. This CDR3 has 17 amino acids. The germline gives CDR1 MDHEN, CDR2 SYDVKM. The V segment lost 3 bases and the J segment 4 bases; nucleotides outside the gene matches: 10. Sequenced material: PBMCs from the stem cell graft donor, taken from the stem cell graft. The chain recombines TRBV28 with TRBJ2-1; 9 nucleotides match TRBD2. The source of this sequence is a human donor who donated a stem cell graft to a child with acute lymphoblastic leukemia. CDR3 nucleotide sequence: TGTGCCAGCAGTTTTATGGGGCGAACTAGCGGGTACAATGAGCAGTTCTTC. This translates into CASSFMGRTSGYNEQFF.